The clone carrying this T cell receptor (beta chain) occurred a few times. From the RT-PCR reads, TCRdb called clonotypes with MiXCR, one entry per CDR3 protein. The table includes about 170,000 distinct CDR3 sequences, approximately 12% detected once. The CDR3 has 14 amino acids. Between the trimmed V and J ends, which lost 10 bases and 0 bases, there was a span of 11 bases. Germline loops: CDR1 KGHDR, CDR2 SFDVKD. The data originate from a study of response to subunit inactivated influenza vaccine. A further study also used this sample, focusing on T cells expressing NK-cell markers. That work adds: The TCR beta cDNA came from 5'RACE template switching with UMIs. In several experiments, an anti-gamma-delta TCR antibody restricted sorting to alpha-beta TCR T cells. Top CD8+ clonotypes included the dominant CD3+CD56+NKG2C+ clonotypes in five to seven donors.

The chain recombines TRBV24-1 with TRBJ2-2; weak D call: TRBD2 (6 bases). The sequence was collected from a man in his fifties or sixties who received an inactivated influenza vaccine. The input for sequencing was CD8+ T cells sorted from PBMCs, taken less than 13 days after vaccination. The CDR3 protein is CATRDLTNTGELFF. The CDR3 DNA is TGTGCCACGAGGGACTTAACGAACACCGGGGAGCTGTTTTTT.